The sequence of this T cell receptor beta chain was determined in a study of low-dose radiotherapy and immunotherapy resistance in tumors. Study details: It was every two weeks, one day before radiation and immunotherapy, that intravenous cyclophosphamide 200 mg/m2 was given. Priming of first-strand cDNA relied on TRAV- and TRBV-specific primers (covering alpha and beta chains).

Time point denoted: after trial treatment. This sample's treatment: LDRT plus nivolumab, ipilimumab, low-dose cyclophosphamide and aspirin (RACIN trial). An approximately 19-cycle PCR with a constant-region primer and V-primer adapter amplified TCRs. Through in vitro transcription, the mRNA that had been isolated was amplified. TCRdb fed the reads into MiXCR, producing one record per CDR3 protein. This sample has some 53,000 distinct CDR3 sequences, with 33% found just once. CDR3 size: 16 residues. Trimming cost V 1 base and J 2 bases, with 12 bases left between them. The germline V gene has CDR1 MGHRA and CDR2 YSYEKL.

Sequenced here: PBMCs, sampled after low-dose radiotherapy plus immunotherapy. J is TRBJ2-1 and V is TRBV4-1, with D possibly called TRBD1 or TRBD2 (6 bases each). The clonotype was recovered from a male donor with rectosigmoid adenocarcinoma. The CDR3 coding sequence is TGCGCCAGCAGCCAAGGGTCGGGGGCAACCTACAATGAGCAGTTCTTC. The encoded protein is CASSQGSGATYNEQFF.